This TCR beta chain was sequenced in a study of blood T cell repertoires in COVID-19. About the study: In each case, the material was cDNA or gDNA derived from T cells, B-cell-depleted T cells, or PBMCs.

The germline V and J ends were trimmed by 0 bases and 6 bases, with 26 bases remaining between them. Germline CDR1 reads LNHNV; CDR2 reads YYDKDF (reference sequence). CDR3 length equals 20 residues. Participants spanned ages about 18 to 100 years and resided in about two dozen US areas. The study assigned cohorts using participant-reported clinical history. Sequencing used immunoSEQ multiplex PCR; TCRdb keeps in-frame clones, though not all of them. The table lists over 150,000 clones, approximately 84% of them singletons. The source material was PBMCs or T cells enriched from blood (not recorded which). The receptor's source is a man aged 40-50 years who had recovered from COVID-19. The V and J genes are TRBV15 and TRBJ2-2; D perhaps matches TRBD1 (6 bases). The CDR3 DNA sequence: TGTGCCACCAGCAGAGACCCACGGAGACTTACAGGGCCCTACGCCGGGGAGCTGTTTTTT. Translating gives CATSRDPRRLTGPYAGELFF.